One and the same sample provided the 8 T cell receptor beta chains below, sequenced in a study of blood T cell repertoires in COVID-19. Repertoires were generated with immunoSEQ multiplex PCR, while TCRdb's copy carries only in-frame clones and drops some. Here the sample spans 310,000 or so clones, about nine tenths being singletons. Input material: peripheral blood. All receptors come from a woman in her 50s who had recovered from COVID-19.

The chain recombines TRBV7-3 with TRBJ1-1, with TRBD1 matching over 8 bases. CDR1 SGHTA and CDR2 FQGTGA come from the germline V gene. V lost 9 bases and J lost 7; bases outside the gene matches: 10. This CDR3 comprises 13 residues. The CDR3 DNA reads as TGTGCCAGTTCCGAGGACAGGGAGGTTGAAGCTTTCTTT. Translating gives CASSEDREVEAFF.

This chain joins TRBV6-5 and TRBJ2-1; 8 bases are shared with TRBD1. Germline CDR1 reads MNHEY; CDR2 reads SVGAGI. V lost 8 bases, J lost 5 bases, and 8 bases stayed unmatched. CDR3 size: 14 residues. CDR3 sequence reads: CASRPQGANNEQFF. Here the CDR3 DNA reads TGTGCCAGCCGGCCCCAGGGGGCTAACAATGAGCAGTTCTTC.

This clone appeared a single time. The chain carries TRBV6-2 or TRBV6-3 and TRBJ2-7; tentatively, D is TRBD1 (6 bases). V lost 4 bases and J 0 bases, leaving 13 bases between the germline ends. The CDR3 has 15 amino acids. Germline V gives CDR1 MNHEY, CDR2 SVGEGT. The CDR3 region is CASSSPRGSSYEQYF. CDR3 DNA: TGTGCCAGCAGTTCTCCTAGGGGGAGCTCCTACGAGCAGTACTTC.

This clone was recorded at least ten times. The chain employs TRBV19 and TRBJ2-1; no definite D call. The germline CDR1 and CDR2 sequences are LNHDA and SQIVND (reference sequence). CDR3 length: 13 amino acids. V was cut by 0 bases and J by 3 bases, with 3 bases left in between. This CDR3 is CASSIDGYNEQFF. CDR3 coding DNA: TGTGCCAGTAGTATAGACGGCTACAATGAGCAGTTCTTC.

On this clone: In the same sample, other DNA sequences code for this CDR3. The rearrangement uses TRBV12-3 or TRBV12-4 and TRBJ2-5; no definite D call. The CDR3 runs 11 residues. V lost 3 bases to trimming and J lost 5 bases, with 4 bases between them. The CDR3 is CASSLQETQYF. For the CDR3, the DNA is TGTGCCAGCAGTTTGCAGGAGACCCAGTACTTC.

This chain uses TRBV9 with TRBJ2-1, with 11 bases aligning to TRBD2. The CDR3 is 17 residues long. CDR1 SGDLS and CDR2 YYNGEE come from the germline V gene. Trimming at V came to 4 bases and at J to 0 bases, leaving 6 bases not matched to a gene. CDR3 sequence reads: CASSPRTSGSSYNEQFF. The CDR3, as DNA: TGTGCCAGCAGCCCAAGGACTAGCGGGTCCTCCTACAATGAGCAGTTCTTC. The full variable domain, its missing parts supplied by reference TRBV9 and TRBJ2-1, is DSGVTQTPKHLITATGQRVTLRCSPRSGDLSVYWYQQSLDQGLQFLIQYYNGEERAKGNILERFSAQQFPDLHSELNLSSLELGDSALYFCASSPRTSGSSYNEQFFGPGTRLTVL.

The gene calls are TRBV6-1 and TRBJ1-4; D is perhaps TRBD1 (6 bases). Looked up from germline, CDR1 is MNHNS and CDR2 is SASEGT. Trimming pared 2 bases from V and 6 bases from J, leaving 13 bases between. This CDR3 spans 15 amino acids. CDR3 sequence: CASSEWSPGDEKLFF. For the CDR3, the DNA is TGTGCCAGCAGTGAATGGTCACCAGGGGATGAAAAACTGTTTTTT.

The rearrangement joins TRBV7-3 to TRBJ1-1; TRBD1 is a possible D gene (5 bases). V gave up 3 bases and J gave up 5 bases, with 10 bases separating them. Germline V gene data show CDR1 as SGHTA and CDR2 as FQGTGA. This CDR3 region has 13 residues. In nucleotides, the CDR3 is TGTGCCAGCAGCTTTTCCAGGGAAACTGAAGCTTTCTTT. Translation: CASSFSRETEAFF.